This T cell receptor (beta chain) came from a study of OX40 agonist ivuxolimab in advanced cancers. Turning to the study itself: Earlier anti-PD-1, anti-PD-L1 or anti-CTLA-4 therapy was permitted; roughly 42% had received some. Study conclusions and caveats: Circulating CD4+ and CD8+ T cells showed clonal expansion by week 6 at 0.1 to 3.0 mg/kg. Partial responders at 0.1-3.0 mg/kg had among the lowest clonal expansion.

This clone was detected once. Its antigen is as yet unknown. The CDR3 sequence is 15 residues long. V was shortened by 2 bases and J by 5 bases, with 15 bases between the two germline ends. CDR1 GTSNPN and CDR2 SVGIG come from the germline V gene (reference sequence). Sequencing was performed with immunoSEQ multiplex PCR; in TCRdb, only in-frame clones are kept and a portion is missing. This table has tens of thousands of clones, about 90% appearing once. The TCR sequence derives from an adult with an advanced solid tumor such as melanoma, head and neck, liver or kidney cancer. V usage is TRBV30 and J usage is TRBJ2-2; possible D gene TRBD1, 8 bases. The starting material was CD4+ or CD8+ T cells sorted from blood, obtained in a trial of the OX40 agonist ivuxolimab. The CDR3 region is CAWSTGQGGTGELFF. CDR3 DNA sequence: TGTGCCTGGAGTACAGGACAGGGAGGGACCGGGGAGCTGTTTTTT.